This TCR beta chain originates from a study of shared clonotypes between healthy human individuals. The CDR3 consists of 15 residues. The ends lost 5 bases at V and 2 bases at J; junction bases unmatched: 8. Germline loops: CDR1 SGHVS, CDR2 FQNEAQ. Repertoires were generated with immunoSEQ multiplex PCR, while TCRdb's copy carries only in-frame clones and drops some. The sample carries some 2.4 million clones, roughly 93% recorded once. This clonotype originated in a man aged 18 to 29 in good health. Some clones in this sample may be carry-over from other donors' samples. Sequences were obtained from naive CD4+ T cells from PBMCs. Described subset: CD45RA+ positively selected. V is TRBV7-8 and J is TRBJ2-7; 8 nucleotides match TRBD2. This chain's CDR3 is CASSLEWTSPYEQYF. As DNA, the CDR3 is TGTGCCAGCAGCCTCGAATGGACTAGCCCCTACGAGCAGTACTTC.